The TCR beta chain under discussion was sequenced for a study of T cell repertoires in cytomegalovirus infection. For this clonotype: Its antigen is currently unknown.

TCRdb re-called the reads through MiXCR, storing one row per CDR3 protein. Among roughly 860,000 distinct CDR3 sequences listed, about 31% were seen once. V lost 3 bases to trimming and J lost 8 bases, with 17 bases between them. Per the germline V gene, CDR1 is SQVTM and CDR2 is ANQGSEA. The CDR3 length is 14 residues. The specimen was cultured CD8+ T cells from PBMCs, collected from culture after CMV antigen stimulation. The clonotype was recovered from a human donor in good health (CMV status not recorded). Some clones in this sample may be carry-over from other donors' samples. The rearrangement links TRBV29-1 to TRBJ2-1; the D call may be TRBD1 or TRBD2 (6 bases each). The chain's CDR3 is CSVDSWGRGDEQFF. In DNA form, the CDR3 reads TGCAGCGTTGATTCATGGGGGCGCGGGGATGAGCAGTTCTTC.